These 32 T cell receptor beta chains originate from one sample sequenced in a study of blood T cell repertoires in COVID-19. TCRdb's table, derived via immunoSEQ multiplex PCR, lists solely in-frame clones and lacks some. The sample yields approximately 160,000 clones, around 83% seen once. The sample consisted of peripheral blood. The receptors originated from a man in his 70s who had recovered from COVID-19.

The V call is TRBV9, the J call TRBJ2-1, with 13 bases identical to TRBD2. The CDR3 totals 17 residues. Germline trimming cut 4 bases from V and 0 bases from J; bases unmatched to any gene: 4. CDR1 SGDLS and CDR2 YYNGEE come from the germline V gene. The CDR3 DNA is TGTGCCAGCAGCCCAAGGACTAGCGGGAGCTCCTACAATGAGCAGTTCTTC. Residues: CASSPRTSGSSYNEQFF.

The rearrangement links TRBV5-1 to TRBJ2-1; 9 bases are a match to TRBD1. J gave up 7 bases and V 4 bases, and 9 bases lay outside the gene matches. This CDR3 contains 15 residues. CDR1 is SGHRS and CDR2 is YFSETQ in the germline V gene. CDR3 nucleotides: TGCGCCAGCAGCCGTACAGGGGGCGTAGTAAATGAGCAGTTCTTC. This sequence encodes CASSRTGGVVNEQFF.

The CDR3 coding sequence is TGTGCCAGCAGTGAATATACCGGGACTAGCGCCTACAATGAGCAGTTCTTC. This codes for CASSEYTGTSAYNEQFF. This chain uses TRBV25-1 with TRBJ2-1, with 10 bases fitting TRBD2. In germline, CDR1 is MGHDK, CDR2 SYGVNS. The CDR3 has 17 amino acids. V shed 0 bases and J 2 bases; nucleotides not matched to a gene: 4. The full variable domain, rest sourced from reference TRBV25-1 and TRBJ2-1, is EADIYQTPRYLVIGTGKKITLECSQTMGHDKMYWYQQDPGMELHLIHYSYGVNSTEKGDLSSESTVSRIRTEHFPLTLESARPSHTSQYLCASSEYTGTSAYNEQFFGPGTRLTVL.

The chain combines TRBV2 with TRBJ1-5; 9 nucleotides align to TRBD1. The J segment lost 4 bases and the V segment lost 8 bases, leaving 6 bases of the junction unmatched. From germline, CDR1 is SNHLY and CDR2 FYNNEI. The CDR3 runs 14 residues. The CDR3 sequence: CASGDRVRNQPQHF. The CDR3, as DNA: TGTGCCAGCGGGGACAGGGTACGTAATCAGCCCCAGCATTTT. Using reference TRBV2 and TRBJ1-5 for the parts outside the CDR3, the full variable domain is EPEVTQTPSHQVTQMGQEVILRCVPISNHLYFYWYRQILGQKVEFLVSFYNNEISEKSEIFDDQFSVERPDGSNFTLKIRSTKLEDSAMYFCASGDRVRNQPQHFGDGTRLSIL.

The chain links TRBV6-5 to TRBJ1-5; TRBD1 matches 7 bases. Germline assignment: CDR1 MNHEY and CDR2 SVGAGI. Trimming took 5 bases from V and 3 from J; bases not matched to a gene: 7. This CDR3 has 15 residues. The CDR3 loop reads CASSPEGQNNQPQHF. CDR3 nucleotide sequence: TGTGCCAGCAGTCCCGAGGGACAGAACAATCAGCCCCAGCATTTT.

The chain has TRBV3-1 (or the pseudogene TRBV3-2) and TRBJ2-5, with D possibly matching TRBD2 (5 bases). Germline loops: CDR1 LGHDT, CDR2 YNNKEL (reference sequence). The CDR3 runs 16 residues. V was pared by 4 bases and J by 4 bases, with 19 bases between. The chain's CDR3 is CASSPLGMTTPETQYF. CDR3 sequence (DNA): TGTGCCAGCAGCCCCCTCGGGATGACCACGCCAGAGACCCAGTACTTC.

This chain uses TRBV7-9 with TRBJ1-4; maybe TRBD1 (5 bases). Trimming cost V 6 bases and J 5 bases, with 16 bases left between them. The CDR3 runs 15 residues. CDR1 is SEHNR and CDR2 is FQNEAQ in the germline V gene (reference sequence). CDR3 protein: CASSKGHLENEKLFF. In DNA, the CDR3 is TGTGCCAGCAGTAAGGGGCATTTGGAGAATGAAAAACTGTTTTTT.

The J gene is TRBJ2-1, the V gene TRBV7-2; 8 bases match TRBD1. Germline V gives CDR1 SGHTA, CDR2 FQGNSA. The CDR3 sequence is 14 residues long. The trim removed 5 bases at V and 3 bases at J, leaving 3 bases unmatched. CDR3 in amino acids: CASSIDRGYNEQFF. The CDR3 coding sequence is TGTGCCAGCAGCATTGACAGGGGCTACAATGAGCAGTTCTTC.

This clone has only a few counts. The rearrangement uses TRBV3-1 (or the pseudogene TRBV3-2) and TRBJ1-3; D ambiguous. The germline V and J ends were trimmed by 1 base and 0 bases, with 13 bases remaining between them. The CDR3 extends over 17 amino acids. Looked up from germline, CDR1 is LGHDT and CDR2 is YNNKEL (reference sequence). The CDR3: CASSQGAASYSGNTIYF. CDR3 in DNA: TGTGCCAGCAGCCAAGGAGCGGCCAGTTACTCTGGAAACACCATATATTTT.

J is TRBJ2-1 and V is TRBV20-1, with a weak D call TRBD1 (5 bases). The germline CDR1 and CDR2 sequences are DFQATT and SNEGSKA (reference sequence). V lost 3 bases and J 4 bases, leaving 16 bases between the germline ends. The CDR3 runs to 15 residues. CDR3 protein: CSASKAGMVYNEQFF. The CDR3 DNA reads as TGCAGTGCTAGTAAGGCAGGGATGGTATACAATGAGCAGTTCTTC.

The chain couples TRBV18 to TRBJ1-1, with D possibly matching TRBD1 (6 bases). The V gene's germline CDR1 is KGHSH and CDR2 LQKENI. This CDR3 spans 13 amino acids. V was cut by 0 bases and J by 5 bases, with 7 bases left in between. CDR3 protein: CASSPPGATEAFF. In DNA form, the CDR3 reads TGTGCCAGCTCACCACCGGGGGCAACTGAAGCTTTCTTT.

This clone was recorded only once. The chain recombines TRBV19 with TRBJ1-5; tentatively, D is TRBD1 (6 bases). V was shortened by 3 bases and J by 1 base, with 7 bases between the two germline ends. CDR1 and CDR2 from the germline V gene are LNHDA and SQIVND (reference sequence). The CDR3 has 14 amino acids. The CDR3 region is CASSITGSNQPQHF. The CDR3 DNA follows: TGTGCCAGTAGTATCACAGGGAGCAATCAGCCCCAGCATTTT.

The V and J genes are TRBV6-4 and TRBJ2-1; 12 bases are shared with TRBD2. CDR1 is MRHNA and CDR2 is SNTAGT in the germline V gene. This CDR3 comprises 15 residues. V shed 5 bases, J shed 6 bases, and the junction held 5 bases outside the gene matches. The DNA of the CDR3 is TGTGCCAGCAGTCCCCTAGCGGGAGGGCTCAATGAGCAGTTCTTC. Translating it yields CASSPLAGGLNEQFF.

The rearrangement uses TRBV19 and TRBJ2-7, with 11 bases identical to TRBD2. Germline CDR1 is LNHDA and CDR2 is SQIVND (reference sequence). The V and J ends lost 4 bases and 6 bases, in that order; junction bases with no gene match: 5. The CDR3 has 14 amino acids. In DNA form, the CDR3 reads TGTGCCAGTAGTACTAGCGGGAGGAGCCTCGAGCAGTACTTC. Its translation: CASSTSGRSLEQYF. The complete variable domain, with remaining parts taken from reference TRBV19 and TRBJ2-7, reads DGGITQSPKYLFRKEGQNVTLSCEQNLNHDAMYWYRQDPGQGLRLIYYSQIVNDFQKGDIAEGYSVSREKKESFPLTVTSAQKNPTAFYLCASSTSGRSLEQYFGPGTRLTVT.

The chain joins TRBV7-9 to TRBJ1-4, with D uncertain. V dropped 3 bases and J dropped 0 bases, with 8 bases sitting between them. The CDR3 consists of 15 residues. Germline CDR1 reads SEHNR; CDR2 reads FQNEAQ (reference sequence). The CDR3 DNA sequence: TGTGCCAGCAGCTTGGGAGGTCCAACTAATGAAAAACTGTTTTTT. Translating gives CASSLGGPTNEKLFF.

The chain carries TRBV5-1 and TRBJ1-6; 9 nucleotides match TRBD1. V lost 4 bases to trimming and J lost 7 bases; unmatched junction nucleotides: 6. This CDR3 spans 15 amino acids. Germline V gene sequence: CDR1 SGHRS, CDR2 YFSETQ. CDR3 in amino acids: CASSPQGAPNSPLHF. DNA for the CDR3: TGCGCCAGCAGCCCACAGGGGGCGCCGAATTCACCCCTCCACTTT.

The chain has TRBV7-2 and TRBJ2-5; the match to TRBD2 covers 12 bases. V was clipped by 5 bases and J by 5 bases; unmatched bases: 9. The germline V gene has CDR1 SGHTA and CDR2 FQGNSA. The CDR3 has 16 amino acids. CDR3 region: CASSHTSGRTWETQYF. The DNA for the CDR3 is TGTGCCAGCAGCCATACTAGCGGGAGGACGTGGGAGACCCAGTACTTC.

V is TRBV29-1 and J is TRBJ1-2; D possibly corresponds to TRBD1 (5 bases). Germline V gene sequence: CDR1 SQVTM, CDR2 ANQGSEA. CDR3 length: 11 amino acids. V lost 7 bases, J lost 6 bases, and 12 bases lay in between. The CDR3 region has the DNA TGCAGCGCCGAACCCAGGGATGGCTACACCTTC. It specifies CSAEPRDGYTF.

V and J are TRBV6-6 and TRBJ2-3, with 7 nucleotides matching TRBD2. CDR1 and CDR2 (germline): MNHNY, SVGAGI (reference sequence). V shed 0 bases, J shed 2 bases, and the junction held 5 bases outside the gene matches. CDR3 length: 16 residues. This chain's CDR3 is CASSYSTLADTDTQYF. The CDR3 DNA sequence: TGTGCCAGCAGTTACTCGACGCTAGCGGACACAGATACGCAGTATTTT.

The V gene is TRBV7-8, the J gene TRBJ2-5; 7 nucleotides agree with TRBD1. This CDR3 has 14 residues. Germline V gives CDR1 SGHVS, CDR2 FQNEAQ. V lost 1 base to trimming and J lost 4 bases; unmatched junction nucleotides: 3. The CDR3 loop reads CASSLGTGAETQYF. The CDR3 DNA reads TGTGCCAGCAGCTTAGGAACAGGGGCAGAGACCCAGTACTTC.

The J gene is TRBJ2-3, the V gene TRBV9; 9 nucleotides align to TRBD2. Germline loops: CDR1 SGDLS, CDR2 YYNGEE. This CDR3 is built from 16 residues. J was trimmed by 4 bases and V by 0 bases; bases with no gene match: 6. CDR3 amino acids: CASSVAAGGPADTQYF. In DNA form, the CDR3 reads TGTGCCAGCAGCGTAGCCGCGGGAGGGCCCGCAGATACGCAGTATTTT.

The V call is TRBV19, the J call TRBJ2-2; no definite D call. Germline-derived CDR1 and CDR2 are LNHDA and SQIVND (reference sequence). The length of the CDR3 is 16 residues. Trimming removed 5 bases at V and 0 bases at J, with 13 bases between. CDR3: CASSLSPVANTGELFF. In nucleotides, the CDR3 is TGTGCCAGTAGTCTCTCTCCGGTCGCGAACACCGGGGAGCTGTTTTTT.

CDR3 coding DNA: TGTGCCACCCAGGGGTATGGAGCTAGCACTGAAGCTTTCTTT. Protein product: CATQGYGASTEAFF. The rearrangement joins TRBV6-5 to TRBJ1-1; a weak D match, TRBD1 (6 bases). Germline CDR1 and CDR2: MNHEY and SVGAGI. This CDR3 contains 14 residues. The V end was cut by 10 bases, the J end by 4 bases, with 19 bases between.

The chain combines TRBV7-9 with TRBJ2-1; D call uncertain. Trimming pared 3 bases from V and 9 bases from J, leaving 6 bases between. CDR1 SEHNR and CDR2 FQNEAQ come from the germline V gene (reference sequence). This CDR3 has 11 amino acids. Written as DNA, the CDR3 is TGTGCCAGCAGCTTCCACTCTGAGCAGTTCTTC. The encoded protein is CASSFHSEQFF.

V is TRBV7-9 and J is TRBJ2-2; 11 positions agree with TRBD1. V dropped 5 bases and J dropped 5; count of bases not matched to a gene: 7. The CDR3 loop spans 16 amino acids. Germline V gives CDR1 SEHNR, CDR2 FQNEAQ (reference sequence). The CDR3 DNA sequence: TGTGCCAGCAGCGAGTCCGGGACAGGGGGTACCGGGGAGCTGTTTTTT. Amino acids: CASSESGTGGTGELFF.

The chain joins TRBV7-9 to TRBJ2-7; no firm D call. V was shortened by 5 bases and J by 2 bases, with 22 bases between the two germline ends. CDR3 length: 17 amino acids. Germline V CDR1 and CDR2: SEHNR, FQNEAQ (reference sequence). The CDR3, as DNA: TGTGCCAGCAGCACACCCTCATGGGCTCAGGTAACCTACGAGCAGTACTTC. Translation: CASSTPSWAQVTYEQYF.

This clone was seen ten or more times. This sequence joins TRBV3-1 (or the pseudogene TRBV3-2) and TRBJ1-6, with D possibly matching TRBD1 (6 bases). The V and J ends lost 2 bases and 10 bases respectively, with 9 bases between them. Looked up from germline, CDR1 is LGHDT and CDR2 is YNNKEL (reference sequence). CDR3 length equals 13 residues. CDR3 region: CASSQFRGSPLHF. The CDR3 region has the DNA TGTGCCAGCAGCCAATTCAGGGGATCACCCCTCCACTTT.

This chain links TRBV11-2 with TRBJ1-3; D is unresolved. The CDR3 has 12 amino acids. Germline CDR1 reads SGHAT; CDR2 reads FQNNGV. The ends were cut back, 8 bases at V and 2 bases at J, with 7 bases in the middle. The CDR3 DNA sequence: TGTGCCAGCGCGGGGACTGGAAACACCATATATTTT. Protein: CASAGTGNTIYF.

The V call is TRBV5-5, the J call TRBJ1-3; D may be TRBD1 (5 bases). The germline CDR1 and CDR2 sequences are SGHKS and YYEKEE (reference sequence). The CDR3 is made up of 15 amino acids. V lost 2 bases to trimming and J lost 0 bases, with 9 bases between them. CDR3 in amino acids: CASSFNRRSGNTIYF. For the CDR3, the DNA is TGTGCCAGCAGCTTCAACAGGCGCTCTGGAAACACCATATATTTT.

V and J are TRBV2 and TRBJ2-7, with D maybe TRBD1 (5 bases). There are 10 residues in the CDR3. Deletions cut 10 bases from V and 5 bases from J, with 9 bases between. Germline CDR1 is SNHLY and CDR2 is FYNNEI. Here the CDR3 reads CAILGDEQYF. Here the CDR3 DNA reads TGTGCCATCTTAGGGGACGAGCAGTACTTC.

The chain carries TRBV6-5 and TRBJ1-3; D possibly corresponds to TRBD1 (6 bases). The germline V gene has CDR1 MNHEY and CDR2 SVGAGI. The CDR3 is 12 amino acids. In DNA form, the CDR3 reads TGTGCTACGGGGACAATTGGAAACACCATATATTTT. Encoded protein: CATGTIGNTIYF.

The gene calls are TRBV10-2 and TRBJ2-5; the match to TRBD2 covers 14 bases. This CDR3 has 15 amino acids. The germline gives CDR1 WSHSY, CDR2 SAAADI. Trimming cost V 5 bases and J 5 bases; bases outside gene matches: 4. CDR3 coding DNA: TGCGCCAGCAGTTCGGGACTAGCGGGAGTGGAGACCCAGTACTTC. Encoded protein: CASSSGLAGVETQYF.